This entry lists 11 T cell receptor beta chains sequenced from one sample in a study of T cell responses to AZD1222 COVID-19 vaccine. Only in-frame clones appear in the TCRdb table, and some are missing; sequencing was by immunoSEQ multiplex PCR. The repertoire has about 55,000 clones, around 80% of them found once; the top ten carry approximately 5.2%. This specimen was peripheral blood, taken 28 days after the second AZD1222 dose. Receptors were obtained from an adult who received the AZD1222 COVID-19 vaccine.

There are a few counts of this clone. The rearrangement links TRBV5-1 to TRBJ1-2; D might be TRBD1 (5 bases). Trimming left V 2 bases short and J 0 bases short, with 11 bases between. There are 15 residues in the CDR3. CDR1 and CDR2 (germline): SGHRS, YFSETQ. For the CDR3, the DNA is TGCGCCAGCAGCTTTCAGGGTCCACCTAACTATGGCTACACCTTC. Encoded protein: CASSFQGPPNYGYTF.

The rearrangement joins TRBV7-8 to TRBJ2-7; 9 bases fit TRBD2. CDR1 is SGHVS and CDR2 is FQNEAQ in the germline V gene. Unmatched junction bases numbered 10, after V lost 5 bases and J lost 5 bases. This CDR3 has 15 amino acids. CDR3: CASSLGTSPWDEQYF. In DNA form, the CDR3 reads TGTGCCAGCAGCCTGGGGACTAGCCCTTGGGACGAGCAGTACTTC.

V and J are TRBV11-2 and TRBJ1-2; 7 bases align to TRBD1. Looked up from germline, CDR1 is SGHAT and CDR2 is FQNNGV. The CDR3 runs to 15 residues. The V and J ends lost 4 bases and 5 bases, in that order; junction bases with no gene match: 10. The CDR3 region has the DNA TGTGCCAGCAGCTCCACATCCGGGACAGCATATGGCTACACCTTC. This sequence encodes CASSSTSGTAYGYTF.

The gene calls are TRBV6-1 and TRBJ1-3; D not resolved. The length of the CDR3 is 17 residues. Germline assignment: CDR1 MNHNS and CDR2 SASEGT. V lost 4 bases and J lost 0, with 16 bases in between. CDR3 loop: CASSVFGNLDSGNTIYF. The CDR3 DNA reads TGTGCCAGCAGTGTATTTGGGAACCTTGACTCTGGAAACACCATATATTTT.

The chain combines TRBV7-9 with TRBJ1-1; TRBD1 might be the D (6 bases). Germline CDR1 is SEHNR and CDR2 is FQNEAQ (reference sequence). The CDR3 is 12 residues long. Deletions cut 5 bases from V and 6 bases from J, with 10 bases between. CDR3 nucleotides: TGTGCCAGCAGCCCACAGGGCCCTGAAGCTTTCTTT. Residues: CASSPQGPEAFF.

The rearrangement uses TRBV29-1 and TRBJ1-1; 8 bases fit TRBD1. Germline CDR1 SQVTM, CDR2 ANQGSEA. The CDR3 totals 13 residues. After removal of 5 bases from V and 0 bases from J, the junction contained 2 bases not matched to a gene. The CDR3 sequence: CSVRQGMNTEAFF. CDR3 DNA: TGCAGCGTTCGACAGGGGATGAACACTGAAGCTTTCTTT.

The genes are TRBV11-2 and TRBJ2-2, with D maybe TRBD1 (5 bases). This CDR3 is 17 amino acids long. CDR1 is SGHAT, CDR2 FQNNGV, per germline. Trimming pared 3 bases from V and 3 bases from J, leaving 17 bases between. CDR3: CASSFMIGVIDTGELFF. The DNA of the CDR3 is TGTGCCAGCAGCTTTATGATAGGGGTTATCGACACCGGGGAGCTGTTTTTT.

The chain employs TRBV5-1 and TRBJ2-6; no clear D. Germline CDR1 is SGHRS and CDR2 is YFSETQ. The CDR3 runs 14 residues. V dropped 4 bases and J dropped 2 bases, with 7 bases sitting between them. DNA of the CDR3: TGCGCCAGCAGCCCCAGCACTGGGGCCAACGTCCTGACTTTC. The encoded protein is CASSPSTGANVLTF.

This sequence joins TRBV28 and TRBJ2-2; the D gene could be TRBD1 or TRBD2 (5 bases each). Germline assignment: CDR1 MDHEN and CDR2 SYDVKM. The CDR3 runs 15 residues. Trimming took off 6 bases at V and 3 bases at J, with 14 bases between the two ends. This CDR3 reads CASSRRDGYTGELFF. In DNA form, the CDR3 reads TGTGCCAGCAGCCGACGGGACGGGTACACCGGGGAGCTGTTTTTT.

The chain uses TRBV29-1 and TRBJ2-5; tentative D call: TRBD1 (5 bases). Germline V CDR1 and CDR2: SQVTM, ANQGSEA. V was clipped by 3 bases and J by 5 bases, with 16 bases between them. This CDR3 is built from 14 residues. CDR3 nucleotide sequence: TGCAGCGTTGACCCAGGGCATCTCAAGGAGACCCAGTACTTC. Translating it yields CSVDPGHLKETQYF. The whole variable domain, filled in from reference TRBV29-1 and TRBJ2-5, reads SAVISQKPSRDICQRGTSLTIQCQVDSQVTMMFWYRQQPGQSLTLIATANQGSEATYESGFVIDKFPISRPNLTFSTLTVSNMSPEDSSIYLCSVDPGHLKETQYFGPGTRLLVL.

J is TRBJ2-1 and V is TRBV7-2; no clear D gene. The CDR3 spans 13 residues. The ends were cut back, 0 bases at V and 8 bases at J, with 8 bases in the middle. Per germline, CDR1 SGHTA and CDR2 FQGNSA. As DNA, the CDR3 is TGTGCCAGCAGCTTAGCCCCCTTGGATGAGCAGTTCTTC. Amino acid sequence: CASSLAPLDEQFF.